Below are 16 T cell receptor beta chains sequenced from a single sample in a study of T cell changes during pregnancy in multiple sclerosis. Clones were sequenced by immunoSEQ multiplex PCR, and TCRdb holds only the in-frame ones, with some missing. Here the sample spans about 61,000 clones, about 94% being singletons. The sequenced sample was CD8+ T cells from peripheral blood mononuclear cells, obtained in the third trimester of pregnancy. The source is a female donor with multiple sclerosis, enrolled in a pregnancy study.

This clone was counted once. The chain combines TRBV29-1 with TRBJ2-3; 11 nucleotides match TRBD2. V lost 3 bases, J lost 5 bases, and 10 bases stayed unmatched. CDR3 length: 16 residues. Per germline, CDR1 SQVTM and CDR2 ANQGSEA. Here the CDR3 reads CSVEGVGLAGGDTQYF. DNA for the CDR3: TGCAGCGTTGAGGGTGTCGGGCTAGCGGGAGGAGATACGCAGTATTTT.

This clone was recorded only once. CDR3 amino acids: CAIRGEGKSYNEQFF. The CDR3 nucleotides read TGTGCCATCAGGGGGGAGGGTAAGAGTTACAATGAGCAGTTCTTC. The chain carries TRBV7-9 and TRBJ2-1; D may be TRBD1 or TRBD2 (7 bases each). This CDR3 is built from 15 residues. From germline, CDR1 is SEHNR and CDR2 FQNEAQ (reference sequence). V lost 10 bases and J lost 4, with 20 bases in between.

Here the CDR3 DNA reads TGTGCCAGCTCACCCGGACTAGCGGGGGACAATGAGCAGTTCTTC. Protein: CASSPGLAGDNEQFF. J is TRBJ2-1 and V is TRBV18, with 13 bases matching TRBD2. V shed 3 bases and J 5 bases; nucleotides not matched to a gene: 1. This CDR3 region has 15 residues. CDR1 is KGHSH, CDR2 LQKENI, per germline.

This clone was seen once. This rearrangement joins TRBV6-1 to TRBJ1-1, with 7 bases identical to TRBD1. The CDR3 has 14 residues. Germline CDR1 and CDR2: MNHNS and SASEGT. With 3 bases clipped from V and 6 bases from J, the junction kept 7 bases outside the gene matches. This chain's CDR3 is CASSDDREMAEAFF. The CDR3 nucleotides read TGTGCCAGCAGTGACGACAGGGAGATGGCTGAAGCTTTCTTT.

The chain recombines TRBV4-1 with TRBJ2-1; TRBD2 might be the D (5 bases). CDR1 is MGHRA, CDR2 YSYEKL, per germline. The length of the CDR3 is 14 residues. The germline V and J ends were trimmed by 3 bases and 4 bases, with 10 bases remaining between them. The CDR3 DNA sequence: TGCGCCAGCAGCCAGGGTACGGGATACAATGAGCAGTTCTTC. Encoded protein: CASSQGTGYNEQFF.

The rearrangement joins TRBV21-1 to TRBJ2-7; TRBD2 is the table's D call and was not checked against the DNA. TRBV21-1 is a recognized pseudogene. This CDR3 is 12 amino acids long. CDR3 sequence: CASSARSGEQYF. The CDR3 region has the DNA TGTGCCAGTTCGGCGCGGAGCGGCGAGCAGTACTTC.

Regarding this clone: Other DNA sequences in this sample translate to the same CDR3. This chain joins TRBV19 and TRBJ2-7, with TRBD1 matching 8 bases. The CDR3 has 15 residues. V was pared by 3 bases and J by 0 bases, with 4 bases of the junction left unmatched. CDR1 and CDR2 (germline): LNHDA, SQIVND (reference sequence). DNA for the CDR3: TGTGCCAGTAGTATCGGGACAGGTGGCTCCTACGAGCAGTACTTC. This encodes CASSIGTGGSYEQYF.

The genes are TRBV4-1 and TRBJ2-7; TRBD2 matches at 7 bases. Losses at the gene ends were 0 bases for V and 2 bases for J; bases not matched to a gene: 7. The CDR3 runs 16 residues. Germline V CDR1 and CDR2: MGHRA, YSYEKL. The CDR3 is CASSQEALALAYEQYF. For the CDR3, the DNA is TGCGCCAGCAGCCAAGAAGCACTAGCGTTAGCCTACGAGCAGTACTTC.

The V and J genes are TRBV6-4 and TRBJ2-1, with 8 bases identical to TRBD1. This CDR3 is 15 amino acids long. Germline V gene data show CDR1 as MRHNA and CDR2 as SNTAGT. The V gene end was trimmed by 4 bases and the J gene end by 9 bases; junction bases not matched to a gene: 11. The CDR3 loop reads CASSAAGGEGSEQFF. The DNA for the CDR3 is TGTGCCAGCAGTGCCGCAGGGGGCGAAGGTTCTGAGCAGTTCTTC.

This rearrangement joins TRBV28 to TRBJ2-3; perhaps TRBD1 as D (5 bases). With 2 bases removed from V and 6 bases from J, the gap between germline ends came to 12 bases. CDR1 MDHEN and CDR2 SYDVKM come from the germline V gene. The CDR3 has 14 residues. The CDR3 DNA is TGTGCCAGCAGTTTAGACGGGCCAGGGGATACGCAGTATTTT. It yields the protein CASSLDGPGDTQYF.

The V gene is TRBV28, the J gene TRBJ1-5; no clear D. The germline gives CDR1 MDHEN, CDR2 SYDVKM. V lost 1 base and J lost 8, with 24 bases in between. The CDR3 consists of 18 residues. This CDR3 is CASSLLSFATPKLKPQHF. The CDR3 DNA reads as TGTGCCAGCAGTTTATTAAGTTTCGCGACACCAAAGCTAAAGCCCCAGCATTTT.

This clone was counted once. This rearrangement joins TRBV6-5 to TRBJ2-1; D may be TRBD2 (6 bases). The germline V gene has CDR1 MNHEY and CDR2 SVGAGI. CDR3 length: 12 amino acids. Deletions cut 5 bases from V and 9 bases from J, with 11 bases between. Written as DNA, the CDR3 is TGTGCCAGCAGTCTGATCGGGGGTGAGCAGTTCTTC. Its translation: CASSLIGGEQFF.

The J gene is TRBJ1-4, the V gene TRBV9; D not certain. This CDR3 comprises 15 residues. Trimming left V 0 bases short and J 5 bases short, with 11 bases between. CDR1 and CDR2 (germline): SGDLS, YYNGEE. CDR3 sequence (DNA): TGTGCCAGCAGCGTAGATCCGGGGATGAATGAAAAACTGTTTTTT. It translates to CASSVDPGMNEKLFF. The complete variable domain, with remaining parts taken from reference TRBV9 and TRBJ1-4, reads DSGVTQTPKHLITATGQRVTLRCSPRSGDLSVYWYQQSLDQGLQFLIQYYNGEERAKGNILERFSAQQFPDLHSELNLSSLELGDSALYFCASSVDPGMNEKLFFGSGTQLSVL.

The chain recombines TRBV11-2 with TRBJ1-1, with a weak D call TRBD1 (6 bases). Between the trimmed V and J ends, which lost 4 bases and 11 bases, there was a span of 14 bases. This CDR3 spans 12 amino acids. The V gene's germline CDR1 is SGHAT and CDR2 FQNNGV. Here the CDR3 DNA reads TGTGCCAGCAGCTCCCACAGGGTTGAGGCTTTCTTT. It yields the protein CASSSHRVEAFF.

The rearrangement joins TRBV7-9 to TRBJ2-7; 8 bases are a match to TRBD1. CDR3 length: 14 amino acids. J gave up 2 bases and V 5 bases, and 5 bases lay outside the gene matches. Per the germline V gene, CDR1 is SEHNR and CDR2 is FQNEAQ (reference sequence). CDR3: CASSAEDRAYEQYF. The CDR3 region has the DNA TGTGCCAGCAGCGCAGAGGACAGGGCCTACGAGCAGTACTTC.

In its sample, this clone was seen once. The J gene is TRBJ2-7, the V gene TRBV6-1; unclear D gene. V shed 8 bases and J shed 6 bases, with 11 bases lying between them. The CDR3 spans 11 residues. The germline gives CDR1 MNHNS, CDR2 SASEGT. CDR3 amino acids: CASLKWSEQYF. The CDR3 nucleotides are TGTGCCAGCCTAAAATGGAGCGAGCAGTACTTC.